What follows are 28 T cell receptor beta chains derived from one specimen sequenced in a study of T cell clonality in common variable immunodeficiency. For these TCRs, the target antigens are not known. The method was immunoSEQ multiplex PCR; TCRdb's version includes in-frame clones alone and lacks a portion of them. The sample was found to contain about 34,000 clones, and every one recurs. Study-level points and caveats: Reportedly, TCR beta sequences from common variable immunodeficiency showed fewer deletions and N-nucleotide insertions.

Material: peripheral blood mononuclear cells. The receptors originated from a human donor with common variable immunodeficiency.

This clone was counted only a few times. The read stops 3 residues short of the end of the CDR3; the missing end is completed from the germline J gene. The genes are TRBV11-2 and TRBJ2-5; 8 bases fit TRBD1. The CDR3 runs 14 residues. Germline V gene lookup returns CDR1 SGHAT and CDR2 FQNNGV. After removal of 5 bases from V and 5 bases from J, the junction contained 7 bases not matched to a gene. Incomplete CDR3 DNA: TGTGCCAGCAGCCCTCGACAGGGGAGGGAGACC. It translates to CASSPRQGRET. The entire CDR3 sequence reads CASSPRQGRETQYF. Using reference TRBV11-2 and TRBJ2-5 for the parts outside the CDR3, the full variable domain is EAGVAQSPRYKIIEKRQSVAFWCNPISGHATLYWYQQILGQGPKLLIQFQNNGVVDDSQLPKDRFSAERLKGVDSTLKIQPAKLEDSAVYLCASSPRQGRETQYFGPGTRLLVL.

This clone was seen repeatedly, ten times or more. The observed sequence ends 3 residues before the CDR3 terminus, with the missing tail filled in from the germline J gene. The chain uses TRBV7-6 and TRBJ1-2, with TRBD1 matching over 10 bases. CDR3 size: 15 residues. V was clipped by 5 bases and J by 3 bases; unmatched bases: 6. Germline-derived CDR1 and CDR2 are SGHVS and FNYEAQ. Partial CDR3 DNA: TGTGCCAGCAGCAGAGGGACAGGGGAATACTATGGC. This encodes CASSRGTGEYYG. The complete CDR3 reads CASSRGTGEYYGYTF. Together with reference TRBV7-6 and TRBJ1-2, the CDR3 gives the full variable domain: GAGVSQSPRYKVTKRGQDVALRCDPISGHVSLYWYRQALGQGPEFLTYFNYEAQQDKSGLPNDRFSAERPEGSISTLTIQRTEQRDSAMYRCASSRGTGEYYGYTFGSGTRLTVV.

Points on this clone: The CDR3 extends 3 residues past the end of the read, so its final part is completed from the germline J gene. This sequence joins TRBV7-9 and TRBJ2-5, with D possibly TRBD2 on 6 matching bases. The CDR3 totals 15 residues. Germline assignment: CDR1 SEHNR and CDR2 FQNEAQ (reference sequence). V shed 3 bases and J shed 2 bases, with 13 bases lying between them. The CDR3 bases that were read are TGTGCCAGCAGCTTTACGGGGACTCGACAAGAGACC. Its translation is CASSFTGTRQET. The CDR3 in full is CASSFTGTRQETQYF.

In this sample, this clone turned up a few times. The CDR3 end lies 3 residues beyond the end of the read and is filled in from the germline J gene. V is TRBV11-2 and J is TRBJ2-1; TRBD1 might be the D (5 bases). This CDR3 region has 15 residues. With 3 bases removed from V and 3 bases from J, the gap between germline ends came to 12 bases. Germline values: CDR1 SGHAT, CDR2 FQNNGV. This CDR3 is CASSFGQGGYNEQFF. Incomplete CDR3 DNA: TGTGCCAGCAGCTTCGGGCAGGGTGGCTACAATGAG.

On this clone itself: With the read ending 3 residues before the CDR3 end, the germline J gene is used to fill in that end. The chain carries TRBV6-1 and TRBJ2-2; D gene ambiguous. Trimming shortened V by 4 bases and J by 7 bases, and 10 bases separated the two germline ends. The germline V gene encodes CDR1 MNHNS and CDR2 SASEGT. The CDR3 spans 13 residues. CDR3 residues: CASSVRSHGELFF. CDR3 DNA, as far as it was read: TGTGCCAGCAGTGTGAGGTCCCACGGGGAG.

This clone was recorded at least ten times. Read data end 3 residues before the CDR3 end; the end is taken from the germline J gene. V gene TRBV9 combines with J gene TRBJ2-1; no firm D call. The CDR3 has 15 residues. The germline gives CDR1 SGDLS, CDR2 YYNGEE. The ends were cut back, 0 bases at V and 0 bases at J, with 7 bases in the middle. The CDR3 region is CASSVGLSSYNEQFF. CDR3 DNA, as far as it was read: TGTGCCAGCAGCGTAGGTCTTTCCTCCTACAATGAG.

In the case of this clone: The CDR3 end lies 3 residues beyond the end of the read and is filled in from the germline J gene. The V call is TRBV19, the J call TRBJ2-5; D might be TRBD1 (6 bases). Trimming cost V 6 bases and J 0 bases, with 8 bases left between them. This CDR3 has 13 amino acids. Germline CDR1 LNHDA, CDR2 SQIVND (reference sequence). CDR3 DNA (partial): TGTGCCAGTAGGGGACATTACCAAGAGACC. Translation gives CASRGHYQET. The whole CDR3 sequence reads CASRGHYQETQYF.

This clone came up many times. The CDR3 extends 3 residues past the end of the read, so its final part is completed from the germline J gene. The chain uses TRBV10-2 and TRBJ1-3; 9 positions match TRBD1. V shed 6 bases and J 4 bases; nucleotides not matched to a gene: 7. Germline assignment: CDR1 WSHSY and CDR2 SAAADI. The length of the CDR3 is 15 residues. Here the CDR3 reads CASRGTGPEGNTIYF. CDR3 DNA (partial): TGCGCCAGCAGGGGGACAGGGCCTGAAGGAAACACC.

This clone was observed a few times. The CDR3 end is not reached by the read, which stops 3 residues before it; the germline J gene fills it in. The gene calls are TRBV19 and TRBJ1-2; the match to TRBD1 covers 8 bases. Germline CDR1 is LNHDA and CDR2 is SQIVND (reference sequence). The CDR3 consists of 15 residues. V trimming: 3 bases; J trimming: 7 bases; junction bases outside the gene matches: 10. The part of the CDR3 DNA that was read is TGTGCCAGTAGTATTCGGCCAGGGGGCGAGTGTGGC. It encodes CASSIRPGGECG. The CDR3 in its entirety is CASSIRPGGECGYTF.

Of note for this clone: The CDR3 extends 3 residues past the end of the read, so its final part is completed from the germline J gene. The chain uses TRBV19 and TRBJ2-7; TRBD1 aligns across 8 bases. The germline gives CDR1 LNHDA, CDR2 SQIVND (reference sequence). The CDR3 covers 14 residues. Trimming removed 5 bases from V and 1 base from J; junction bases left unmatched: 4. The CDR3 here is CASSLGQESYEQYF. The DNA read from the CDR3 is TGTGCCAGTAGTTTGGGACAGGAGTCCTACGAG.

This clone was detected only a few times. The read finishes 3 residues shy of the CDR3 end, and the germline J gene is used to complete it. The V call is TRBV19, the J call TRBJ2-7, with D perhaps matching TRBD2 (6 bases). The CDR3 spans 14 residues. From germline, CDR1 is LNHDA and CDR2 SQIVND (reference sequence). Trimming took 5 bases from V and 2 from J, leaving 13 bases between them. The sequenced CDR3 bases are TGTGCCAGTAGTTCCCGGGACTCGACCTACGAG. This translates into CASSSRDSTYE. Given in full, the CDR3 is CASSSRDSTYEQYF. Filled out from reference TRBV19 and TRBJ2-7, the complete variable domain reads DGGITQSPKYLFRKEGQNVTLSCEQNLNHDAMYWYRQDPGQGLRLIYYSQIVNDFQKGDIAEGYSVSREKKESFPLTVTSAQKNPTAFYLCASSSRDSTYEQYFGPGTRLTVT.

This clone was counted many times. The chain's CDR3 is CASSGAGETQYF. CDR3 bases read: TGTGCCAGCAGCGGGGCCGGGGAGACC. This chain uses TRBV7-2 with TRBJ2-5, with D tentatively TRBD1 (5 bases). The read falls 3 residues short of the CDR3 end, and the missing part is taken from the germline J gene. V was pared by 5 bases and J by 5 bases, with 9 bases between. This CDR3 region has 12 residues. The germline CDR1 and CDR2 sequences are SGHTA and FQGNSA.

This clone was seen many times. The sequence runs out 3 residues before the end of the CDR3; the remainder is reconstructed from the germline J gene. This chain links TRBV30 with TRBJ1-1; possible D gene TRBD1, 6 bases. This CDR3 has 13 amino acids. The germline gives CDR1 GTSNPN, CDR2 SVGIG (reference sequence). The CDR3 protein is CAWSAGTPFGAFF. CDR3 DNA (partial): TGTGCCTGGAGTGCTGGGACACCCTTTGGA. Filled out from reference TRBV30 and TRBJ1-1, the complete variable domain reads SQTIHQWPATLVQPVGSPLSLECTVEGTSNPNLYWYRQAAGRGLQLLFYSVGIGQISSEVPQNLSASRPQDRQFILSSKKLLLSDSGFYLCAWSAGTPFGAFFGQGTRLTVV.

This clone was seen many times. Coverage ceases 3 residues before the CDR3 finishes, and the germline J gene fills in the end. The chain has TRBV10-3 and TRBJ2-3, with 8 bases that match TRBD2. CDR1 and CDR2 (germline): ENHRY, SYGVKD. Trimming took 1 base from V and 6 from J; bases not matched to a gene: 9. The CDR3 loop spans 16 amino acids. The sequenced CDR3 bases are TGTGCCATCAGTGAGTGGAGGGTAGCGGGAAACGATACG. This gives the protein CAISEWRVAGNDT. In full, the CDR3 reads CAISEWRVAGNDTQYF.

This clone was counted many times. The DNA ends 3 residues before the CDR3 does, and the rest of the CDR3 is filled in from the germline J gene. The rearrangement uses TRBV19 and TRBJ2-7, with TRBD1 matching over 7 bases. Germline V gene sequence: CDR1 LNHDA, CDR2 SQIVND (reference sequence). The V and J ends lost 10 bases and 2 bases, in that order; junction bases with no gene match: 5. The CDR3 runs to 12 residues. CDR3 residues: CATETGPYEQYF. The CDR3 bases that were read are TGTGCCACGGAGACAGGGCCCTACGAG.

On this clone itself: The read falls 3 residues short of the CDR3 end, and the missing part is taken from the germline J gene. The V gene is TRBV19, the J gene TRBJ2-1, with 10 bases matching TRBD2. V dropped 6 bases and J dropped 1; count of bases not matched to a gene: 9. CDR1 is LNHDA, CDR2 SQIVND, per germline (reference sequence). The CDR3 runs to 17 residues. This CDR3 reads CASRRSGGDDSYNEQFF. CDR3 DNA, as far as it was read: TGTGCCAGTAGGAGGAGCGGGGGGGATGATTCCTACAATGAG.

Many counts were recorded for this clone. The read ends 3 residues shy of where the CDR3 ends; the end is completed using the germline J gene. The V and J genes are TRBV7-9 and TRBJ1-4, with 7 bases aligning to TRBD1. The length of the CDR3 is 13 residues. J gave up 7 bases and V 6 bases, and 5 bases lay outside the gene matches. In germline, CDR1 is SEHNR, CDR2 FQNEAQ (reference sequence). The CDR3 sequence: CASRLGTVEKLFF. Partial CDR3 DNA: TGTGCCAGCAGGTTGGGGACAGTTGAAAAA.

This clone was picked up a small number of times. Read coverage stops 3 residues before the CDR3 terminus; the germline J gene supplies the remainder. V gene TRBV7-9 combines with J gene TRBJ2-7; D may be TRBD2 (6 bases). The germline gives CDR1 SEHNR, CDR2 FQNEAQ (reference sequence). The CDR3 loop spans 11 amino acids. V lost 11 bases and J 3 bases, leaving 11 bases between the germline ends. The CDR3 bases that were read are TGTGCCGGCGGGGTCGGCTACGAG. It encodes CAGGVGYE. The CDR3 reads in full as CAGGVGYEQYF.

About this clone: With the read ending 3 residues before the CDR3 end, the germline J gene is used to fill in that end. The chain carries TRBV7-9 and TRBJ2-7; maybe TRBD1 (5 bases). The length of the CDR3 is 12 residues. The V gene's germline CDR1 is SEHNR and CDR2 FQNEAQ (reference sequence). Trimming took 1 base from V and 5 from J, leaving 6 bases between them. The DNA read from the CDR3 is TGTGCCAGCAGCTTAGGCAGGGACGAG. Amino acid sequence: CASSLGRDE. The entire CDR3 reads CASSLGRDEQYF. Full variable domain (remainder filled in from reference TRBV7-9 and TRBJ2-7): DTGVSQNPRHKITKRGQNVTFRCDPISEHNRLYWYRQTLGQGPEFLTYFQNEAQLEKSRLLSDRFSAERPKGSFSTLEIQRTEQGDSAMYLCASSLGRDEQYFGPGTRLTVT.

This clone came up many times. CDR3: CSAFGGETQYF. The covered CDR3 bases are TGCAGTGCGTTCGGGGGAGAGACC. V usage is TRBV20-1 and J usage is TRBJ2-5, with a tentative D call TRBD2 (6 bases). The CDR3 extends 3 residues past the end of the read, so its final part is completed from the germline J gene. Germline CDR1 is DFQATT and CDR2 is SNEGSKA (reference sequence). This CDR3 is built from 11 residues. Trimming removed 6 bases at V and 4 bases at J, with 9 bases between.

At least ten counts were recorded for this clone. The read is 3 residues too short to cover the CDR3 end, so that end is filled in from the germline J gene. This chain joins TRBV7-8 and TRBJ2-7; 9 positions agree with TRBD1. V shed 5 bases and J 3 bases; nucleotides not matched to a gene: 8. The germline V gene encodes CDR1 SGHVS and CDR2 FQNEAQ. The CDR3 is made up of 15 amino acids. The CDR3: CASSRGETGGYEQYF. The sequenced part of the CDR3 DNA is TGTGCCAGCAGCCGGGGAGAGACAGGGGGCTACGAG. The full variable domain, completed using reference TRBV7-8 and TRBJ2-7, is GAGVSQSPRYKVAKRGQDVALRCDPISGHVSLFWYQQALGQGPEFLTYFQNEAQLDKSGLPSDRFFAERPEGSVSTLKIQRTQQEDSAVYLCASSRGETGGYEQYFGPGTRLTVT.

On this clone: The sequence runs out 3 residues before the end of the CDR3; the remainder is reconstructed from the germline J gene. V gene TRBV18 combines with J gene TRBJ1-1; no definite D call. The CDR3 is 15 amino acids. Germline assignment: CDR1 KGHSH and CDR2 LQKENI. V lost 3 bases to trimming and J lost 1 base, with 12 bases between them. CDR3 loop: CASSPSITENTEAFF. Incomplete CDR3 DNA: TGTGCCAGCTCACCTTCCATAACAGAGAACACTGAA.

This clone was seen ten or more times. The read ends 3 residues early relative to the CDR3; the germline J gene fills the gap. The V gene is TRBV28, the J gene TRBJ1-5, with 8 bases aligning to TRBD1. CDR3 length equals 14 residues. V gave up 0 bases and J gave up 5 bases; unmatched junction bases: 0. Germline assignment: CDR1 MDHEN and CDR2 SYDVKM. The covered CDR3 bases are TGTGCCAGCAGTTTATGGGACAGGGATCAGCCC. Protein product: CASSLWDRDQP. The full CDR3 protein reads CASSLWDRDQPQHF.

Of note for this clone: Read coverage stops 3 residues before the CDR3 terminus; the germline J gene supplies the remainder. The chain is built from TRBV6-1 and TRBJ1-2; the D is unclear. The CDR3 is 13 amino acids. The V gene lost 4 bases and the J gene lost 4 bases, with 10 bases spanning the gap. Germline V gene data show CDR1 as MNHNS and CDR2 as SASEGT. The CDR3 spells CASSGSSLYGYTF. Incomplete CDR3 DNA: TGTGCCAGCAGTGGTAGCAGCCTCTATGGC.

Regarding this clone: The CDR3 extends 3 residues past the end of the read, so its final part is completed from the germline J gene. V and J are TRBV19 and TRBJ2-4, with TRBD1 matching 7 bases. The germline V gene has CDR1 LNHDA and CDR2 SQIVND (reference sequence). CDR3 size: 13 residues. The V segment lost 6 bases and the J segment 7 bases; nucleotides outside the gene matches: 6. Incomplete CDR3 DNA: TGTGCCAGTAGGGGCGAGGGGGCGAACATT. Amino acids: CASRGEGANI. The whole CDR3 sequence is CASRGEGANIQYF.

This clone appeared a few times. The DNA read from the CDR3 is TGCAGTGCTAGACAAATTAGCGGGGAACTTTACAATGAG. It codes for CSARQISGELYNE. The whole CDR3 protein reads CSARQISGELYNEQFF. This sequence joins TRBV20-1 and TRBJ2-1, with TRBD2 matching over 8 bases. The read finishes 3 residues shy of the CDR3 end, and the germline J gene is used to complete it. Germline-derived CDR1 and CDR2 are DFQATT and SNEGSKA (reference sequence). The V and J ends lost 2 bases and 4 bases, in that order; junction bases with no gene match: 10. The CDR3 spans 16 residues.

A few counts support this clone. Coverage ceases 3 residues before the CDR3 finishes, and the germline J gene fills in the end. The chain joins TRBV29-1 to TRBJ1-5, with 7 bases matching TRBD1. The ends lost 4 bases at V and 5 bases at J; junction bases unmatched: 5. The CDR3 covers 13 residues. CDR1 is SQVTM, CDR2 ANQGSEA, per germline. CDR3 bases read: TGCAGCGTTGGTGACAGGGAGTATCAGCCC. It is translated as CSVGDREYQP. The whole CDR3 protein reads CSVGDREYQPQHF.

As regards this clone: The read halts 3 residues ahead of the CDR3 end, with the missing end drawn from the germline J gene. J is TRBJ2-3 and V is TRBV19; 10 nucleotides line up with TRBD2. V was pared by 7 bases and J by 6 bases, with 7 bases of the junction left unmatched. Germline loops: CDR1 LNHDA, CDR2 SQIVND (reference sequence). The CDR3 contains 14 residues. CDR3 region: CASKVLAGDDTQYF. CDR3 bases read: TGTGCCAGTAAAGTTCTAGCGGGAGATGATACG.